These 14 T cell receptor beta chains were sequenced from one sample in a study of blood T cell repertoires in COVID-19. The repertoire was sequenced with immunoSEQ multiplex PCR; TCRdb's copy has only in-frame clones and lacks some. The profile covers hundreds of thousands of clones, with 88% appearing a single time and approximately 2.1% taken by the ten largest. Sequencing used PBMCs or T cells enriched from blood (not recorded which). The origin of the receptors is a woman aged 35 to 49 with acute COVID-19.

V and J are TRBV23-1 and TRBJ1-2, with 7 bases aligning to TRBD1. TRBV23-1 is marked as an open reading frame, function uncertain. This CDR3 has 12 residues. V shed 7 bases and J 6 bases; nucleotides not matched to a gene: 5. The CDR3 loop reads CASNLQGNGYTF. The CDR3 DNA sequence: TGCGCCAGCAACCTACAGGGGAATGGCTACACCTTC.

The CDR3, as DNA: TGTGCCAGCAGCTTAGCGCCGGGCTGGGGGCCGGTTAACTATGGCTACACCTTC. As protein: CASSLAPGWGPVNYGYTF. J is TRBJ1-2 and V is TRBV7-9, with D tentatively TRBD1 (6 bases). The CDR3 spans 18 residues. The V end lost 0 bases, the J end lost 1 base, and 18 bases lay between the germline ends. Germline V gene sequence: CDR1 SEHNR, CDR2 FQNEAQ (reference sequence).

The chain recombines TRBV3-1 (or the pseudogene TRBV3-2) with TRBJ1-5, with no clear D. Germline lookup yields CDR1 LGHDT and CDR2 YNNKEL (reference sequence). This CDR3 spans 14 amino acids. Trimming stripped 6 bases from V and 1 base from J, with 10 bases between. Written as DNA, the CDR3 is TGTGCCAGCAGTCGAGGGCGAAGCAATCAGCCCCAGCATTTT. It is translated as CASSRGRSNQPQHF.

This chain joins TRBV19 and TRBJ1-2; possible D gene TRBD1, 6 bases. With 6 bases removed from V and 0 bases from J, the gap between germline ends came to 11 bases. Looked up from germline, CDR1 is LNHDA and CDR2 is SQIVND (reference sequence). This CDR3 is 14 amino acids long. CDR3 amino acids: CASRLQGANYGYTF. The CDR3 DNA reads TGTGCCAGTAGGTTACAGGGAGCTAACTATGGCTACACCTTC. The entire variable domain, with the rest obtained from reference TRBV19 and TRBJ1-2, is as follows: DGGITQSPKYLFRKEGQNVTLSCEQNLNHDAMYWYRQDPGQGLRLIYYSQIVNDFQKGDIAEGYSVSREKKESFPLTVTSAQKNPTAFYLCASRLQGANYGYTFGSGTRLTVV.

The chain joins TRBV19 to TRBJ2-4; 7 bases fit TRBD2. The J segment lost 2 bases and the V segment lost 2 bases, leaving 12 bases of the junction unmatched. Germline V gene sequence: CDR1 LNHDA, CDR2 SQIVND (reference sequence). This CDR3 is 18 amino acids long. CDR3: CASSIKVRGVESKNIQYF. The CDR3 DNA reads TGTGCCAGTAGTATAAAGGTCCGGGGGGTAGAATCCAAAAACATTCAGTACTTC.

This clone appeared once. The V gene is TRBV19, the J gene TRBJ2-1, with TRBD2 matching over 8 bases. The CDR3 sequence is 15 residues long. The germline V gene has CDR1 LNHDA and CDR2 SQIVND (reference sequence). Trimming removed 3 bases from V and 3 bases from J; junction bases left unmatched: 4. The CDR3 is CASSISGGIYNEQFF. In nucleotides, the CDR3 is TGTGCCAGTAGTATCTCGGGGGGGATCTACAATGAGCAGTTCTTC.

V gene TRBV30 combines with J gene TRBJ1-6; 9 bases agree with TRBD1. J lost 0 bases, V lost 0 bases, and 9 bases had no gene match. CDR3 size: 19 residues. CDR1 is GTSNPN, CDR2 SVGIG, per germline (reference sequence). The CDR3, as DNA: TGTGCCTGGAGTGTACCGGGACAGGGAAAAGGCTCCTATAATTCACCCCTCCACTTT. This gives the protein CAWSVPGQGKGSYNSPLHF.

The V call is TRBV10-3, the J call TRBJ2-3, with TRBD2 matching over 8 bases. The CDR3 spans 14 residues. V gave up 4 bases and J gave up 3 bases; unmatched junction bases: 3. Germline V gene lookup returns CDR1 ENHRY and CDR2 SYGVKD. The CDR3 here is CAISGRGETDTQYF. DNA for the CDR3: TGTGCCATCAGTGGGCGGGGGGAGACAGATACGCAGTATTTT.

The chain combines TRBV24-1 with TRBJ2-1, with 7 bases aligning to TRBD2. CDR3 length: 14 amino acids. The germline V gene encodes CDR1 KGHDR and CDR2 SFDVKD. The J segment lost 6 bases and the V segment lost 3 bases, leaving 4 bases of the junction unmatched. CDR3 in amino acids: CATSDTQRGNEQFF. For the CDR3, the DNA is TGTGCCACCAGTGATACCCAGCGGGGCAATGAGCAGTTCTTC.

CDR3 loop: CASSKIGQGNTEAFF. CDR3 DNA sequence: TGTGCCAGCAGTAAAATCGGACAGGGGAACACTGAAGCTTTCTTT. The V gene is TRBV2, the J gene TRBJ1-1; 8 nucleotides align to TRBD1. Germline V lookup: CDR1 SNHLY, CDR2 FYNNEI. This CDR3 is 15 amino acids long. V lost 5 bases to trimming and J lost 1 base; unmatched junction nucleotides: 6.

The chain recombines TRBV27 with TRBJ1-2; 7 positions agree with TRBD1. The CDR3 totals 13 residues. The germline gives CDR1 MNHEY, CDR2 SMNVEV (reference sequence). V trimming: 7 bases; J trimming: 6 bases; junction bases outside the gene matches: 8. In DNA form, the CDR3 reads TGTGCCAGCACAGGACAGGACAGCGATGGCTACACCTTC. This sequence encodes CASTGQDSDGYTF.

The chain employs TRBV6-4 and TRBJ1-2; TRBD1 might be the D (5 bases). V was clipped by 8 bases and J by 4 bases, with 17 bases between them. The CDR3 sequence is 14 residues long. Germline assignment: CDR1 MRHNA and CDR2 SNTAGT. The CDR3 region has the DNA TGTGCCAGCCTTTGCCGGGGGTTTTTCTATGGCTACACCTTC. Translation: CASLCRGFFYGYTF.

This sequence joins TRBV27 and TRBJ1-2; D unclear. Trimming took off 10 bases at V and 6 bases at J, with 18 bases between the two ends. Germline V gene lookup returns CDR1 MNHEY and CDR2 SMNVEV (reference sequence). The CDR3 loop spans 13 amino acids. Here the CDR3 DNA reads TGTGCCACCGGAAACACGGACGGGAATGGCTACACCTTC. This gives the protein CATGNTDGNGYTF.

This chain uses TRBV12-3 or TRBV12-4 with TRBJ1-1; D uncertain. Trimming stripped 6 bases from V and 3 bases from J, with 11 bases between. This CDR3 has 13 residues. The CDR3 reads CASSLRTDTEAFF. The CDR3 DNA is TGTGCCAGCAGCCTGAGGACTGACACTGAAGCTTTCTTT.